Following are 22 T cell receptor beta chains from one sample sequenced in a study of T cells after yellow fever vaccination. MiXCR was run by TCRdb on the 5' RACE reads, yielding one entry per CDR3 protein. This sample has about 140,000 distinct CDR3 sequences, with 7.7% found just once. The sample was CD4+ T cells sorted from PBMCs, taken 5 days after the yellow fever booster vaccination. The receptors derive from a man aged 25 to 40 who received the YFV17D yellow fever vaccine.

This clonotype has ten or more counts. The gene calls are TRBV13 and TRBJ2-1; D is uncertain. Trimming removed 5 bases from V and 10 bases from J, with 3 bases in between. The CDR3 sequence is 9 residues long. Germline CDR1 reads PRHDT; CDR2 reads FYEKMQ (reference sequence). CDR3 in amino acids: CASSREQFF. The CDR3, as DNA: TGTGCCAGCAGCCGCGAGCAGTTCTTC.

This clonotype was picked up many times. The CDR3 nucleotides are TGTGCCATCAGTGCTTGGACTTCCAAAGGGATCAATGAGCAGTTCTTC. Translation: CAISAWTSKGINEQFF. The chain carries TRBV10-3 and TRBJ2-1, with D possibly TRBD2 on 5 matching bases. Germline V gene data show CDR1 as ENHRY and CDR2 as SYGVKD. The CDR3 has 16 amino acids. V was clipped by 4 bases and J by 6 bases, with 19 bases between them.

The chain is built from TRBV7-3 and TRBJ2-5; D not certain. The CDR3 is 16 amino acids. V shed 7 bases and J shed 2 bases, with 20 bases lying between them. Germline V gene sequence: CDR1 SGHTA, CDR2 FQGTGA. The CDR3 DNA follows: TGTGCCAGCAACCCTAGGACCTTCCTCGATCAAGAGACCCAGTACTTC. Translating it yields CASNPRTFLDQETQYF.

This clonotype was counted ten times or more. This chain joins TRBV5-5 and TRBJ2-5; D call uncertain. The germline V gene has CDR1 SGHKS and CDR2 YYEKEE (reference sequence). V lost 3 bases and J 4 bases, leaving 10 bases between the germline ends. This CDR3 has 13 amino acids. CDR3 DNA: TGTGCCAGCAGCTCTCCGGGTGGAGAGACCCAGTACTTC. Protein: CASSSPGGETQYF.

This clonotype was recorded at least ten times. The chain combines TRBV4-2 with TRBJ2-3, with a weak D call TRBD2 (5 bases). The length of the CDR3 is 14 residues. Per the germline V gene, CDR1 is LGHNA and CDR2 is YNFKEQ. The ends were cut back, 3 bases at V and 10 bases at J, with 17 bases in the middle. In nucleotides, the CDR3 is TGTGCCAGCAGCCAGGAACTATCATTCGGGGCGCAGTATTTT. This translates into CASSQELSFGAQYF.

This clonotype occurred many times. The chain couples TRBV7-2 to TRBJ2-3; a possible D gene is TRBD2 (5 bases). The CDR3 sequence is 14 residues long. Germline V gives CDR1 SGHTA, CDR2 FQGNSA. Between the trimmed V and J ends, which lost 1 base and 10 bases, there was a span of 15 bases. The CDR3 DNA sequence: TGTGCCAGCAGCTTAGTTACTAGTAATCGGGCGCAGTATTTT. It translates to CASSLVTSNRAQYF.

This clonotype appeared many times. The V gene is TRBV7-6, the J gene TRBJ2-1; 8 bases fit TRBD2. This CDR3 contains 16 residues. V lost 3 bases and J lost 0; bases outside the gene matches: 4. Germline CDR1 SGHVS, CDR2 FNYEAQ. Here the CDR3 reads CASSFMGTSSYNEQFF. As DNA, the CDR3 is TGTGCCAGCAGCTTCATGGGGACTAGCTCCTACAATGAGCAGTTCTTC.

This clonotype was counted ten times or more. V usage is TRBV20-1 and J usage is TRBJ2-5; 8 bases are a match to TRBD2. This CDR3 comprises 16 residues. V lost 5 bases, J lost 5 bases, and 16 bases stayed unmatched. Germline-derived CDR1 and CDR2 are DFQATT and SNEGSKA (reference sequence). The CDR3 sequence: CSARTLTSVRGETQYF. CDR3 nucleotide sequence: TGCAGTGCTCGTACCTTGACTAGCGTGAGGGGTGAGACCCAGTACTTC.

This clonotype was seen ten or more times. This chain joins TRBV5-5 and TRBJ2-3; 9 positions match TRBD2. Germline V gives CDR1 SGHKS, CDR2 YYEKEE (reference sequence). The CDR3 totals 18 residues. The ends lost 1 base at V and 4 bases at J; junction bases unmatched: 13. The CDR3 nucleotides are TGTGCCAGCAGCTTGCCCTTAGCGGGAGCGATGTCTCCAGATACGCAGTATTTT. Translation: CASSLPLAGAMSPDTQYF.

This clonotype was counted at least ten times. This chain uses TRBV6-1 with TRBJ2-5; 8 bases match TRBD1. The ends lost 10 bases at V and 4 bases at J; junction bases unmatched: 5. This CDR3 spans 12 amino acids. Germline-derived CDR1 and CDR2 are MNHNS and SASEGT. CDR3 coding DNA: TGTGCCACGGGACAGGCGAGAGAGACCCAGTACTTC. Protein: CATGQARETQYF.

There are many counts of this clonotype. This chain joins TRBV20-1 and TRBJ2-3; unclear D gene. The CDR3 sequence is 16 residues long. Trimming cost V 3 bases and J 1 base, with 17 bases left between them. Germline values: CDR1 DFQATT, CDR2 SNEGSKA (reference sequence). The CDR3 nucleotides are TGCAGTGCTAGTTTGAGGTCAGCTAGAGGCACAGATACGCAGTATTTT. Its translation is CSASLRSARGTDTQYF.

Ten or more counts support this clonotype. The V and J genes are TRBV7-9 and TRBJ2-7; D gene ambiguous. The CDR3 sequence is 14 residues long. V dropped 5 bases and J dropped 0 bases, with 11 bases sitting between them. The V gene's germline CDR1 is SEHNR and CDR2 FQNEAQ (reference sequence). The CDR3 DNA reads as TGTGCCAGCAGCGAAGCTCCGAGCTCCTACGAGCAGTACTTC. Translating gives CASSEAPSSYEQYF.

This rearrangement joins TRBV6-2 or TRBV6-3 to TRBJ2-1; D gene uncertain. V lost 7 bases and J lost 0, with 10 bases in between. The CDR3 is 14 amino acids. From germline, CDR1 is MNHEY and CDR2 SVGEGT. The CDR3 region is CASNRGSSYNEQFF. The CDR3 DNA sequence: TGTGCCAGCAATCGCGGAAGCTCCTACAATGAGCAGTTCTTC.

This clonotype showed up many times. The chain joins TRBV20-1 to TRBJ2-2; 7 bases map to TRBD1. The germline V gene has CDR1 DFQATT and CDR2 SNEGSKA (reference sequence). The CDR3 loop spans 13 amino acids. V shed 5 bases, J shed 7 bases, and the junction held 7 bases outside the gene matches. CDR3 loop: CSAGDRSFGELFF. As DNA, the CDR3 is TGCAGTGCTGGGGACAGAAGTTTCGGGGAGCTGTTTTTT.

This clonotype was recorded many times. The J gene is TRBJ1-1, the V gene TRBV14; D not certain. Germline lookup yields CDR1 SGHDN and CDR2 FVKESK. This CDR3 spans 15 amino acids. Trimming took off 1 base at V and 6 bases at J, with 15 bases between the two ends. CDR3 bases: TGTGCCAGCAGCCAAGGGGTGTGGGGTTCGGCTGAAGCTTTCTTT. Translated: CASSQGVWGSAEAFF.

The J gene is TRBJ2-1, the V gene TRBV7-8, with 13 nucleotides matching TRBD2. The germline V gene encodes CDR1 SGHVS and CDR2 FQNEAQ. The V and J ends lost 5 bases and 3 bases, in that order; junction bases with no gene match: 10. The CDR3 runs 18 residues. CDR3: CASSPAPGLAGYYNEQFF. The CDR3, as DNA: TGTGCCAGCAGCCCGGCCCCGGGACTAGCGGGATACTACAATGAGCAGTTCTTC.

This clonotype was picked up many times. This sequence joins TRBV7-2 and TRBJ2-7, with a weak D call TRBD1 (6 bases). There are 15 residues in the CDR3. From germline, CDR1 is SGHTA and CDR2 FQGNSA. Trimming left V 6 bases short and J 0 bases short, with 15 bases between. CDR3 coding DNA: TGTGCCAGCAGTTTTTTGCAGGGGAGCTCCTACGAGCAGTACTTC. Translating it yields CASSFLQGSSYEQYF.

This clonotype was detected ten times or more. Here the CDR3 reads CSAQKAGGRIYEQYF. As DNA, the CDR3 is TGCAGTGCCCAGAAGGCGGGAGGGAGGATCTACGAGCAGTACTTC. The J gene is TRBJ2-7, the V gene TRBV20-1, with 9 bases lining up with TRBD2. The germline V gene has CDR1 DFQATT and CDR2 SNEGSKA (reference sequence). J lost 3 bases, V lost 6 bases, and 12 bases had no gene match. The CDR3 extends over 15 amino acids.

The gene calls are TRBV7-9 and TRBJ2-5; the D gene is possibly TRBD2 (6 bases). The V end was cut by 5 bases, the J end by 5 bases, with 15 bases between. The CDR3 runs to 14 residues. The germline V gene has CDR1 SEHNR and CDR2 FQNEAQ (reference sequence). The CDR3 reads CASSRPPGSETQYF. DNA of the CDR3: TGTGCCAGCAGCCGCCCGCCCGGGAGCGAGACCCAGTACTTC.

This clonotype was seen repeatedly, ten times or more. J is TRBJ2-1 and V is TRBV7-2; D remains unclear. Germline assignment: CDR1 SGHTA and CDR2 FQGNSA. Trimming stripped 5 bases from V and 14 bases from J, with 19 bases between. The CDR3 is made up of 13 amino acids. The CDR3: CASSTPGRNEEFF. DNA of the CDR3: TGTGCCAGCAGCACCCCGGGTAGGAACGAGGAGTTCTTC.

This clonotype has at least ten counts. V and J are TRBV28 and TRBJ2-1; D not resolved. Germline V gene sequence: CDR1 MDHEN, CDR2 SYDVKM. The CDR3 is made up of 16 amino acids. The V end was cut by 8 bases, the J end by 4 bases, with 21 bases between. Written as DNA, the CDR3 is TGTGCCAGCGTAAAGGCCGGATCCCTGGAATACAATGAGCAGTTCTTC. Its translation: CASVKAGSLEYNEQFF.

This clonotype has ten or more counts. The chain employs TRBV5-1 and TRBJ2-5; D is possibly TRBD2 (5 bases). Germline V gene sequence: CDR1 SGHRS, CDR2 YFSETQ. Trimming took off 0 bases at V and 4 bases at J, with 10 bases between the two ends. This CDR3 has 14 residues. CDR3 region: CASSLVGGLETQYF. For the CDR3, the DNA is TGCGCCAGCAGCTTGGTTGGAGGTCTAGAGACCCAGTACTTC.